One and the same sample provided the 5 T cell receptor beta chains below, sequenced in a study of STAT5B mutations in CD4+ large granular lymphocyte leukemia. Sequencing was performed with immunoSEQ multiplex PCR; in TCRdb, only in-frame clones are kept and a portion is missing. This repertoire shows about 34,000 clones, roughly 65% found once; its top ten account for about 2.5%. The sample comprised CD4+ T cells from blood buffy coats. The origin of the receptors is a human donor in good health.

This chain uses TRBV7-9 with TRBJ2-7; a possible D gene is TRBD1 (6 bases). This CDR3 contains 13 residues. Per the germline V gene, CDR1 is SEHNR and CDR2 is FQNEAQ (reference sequence). Trimming took 1 base from V and 3 from J, leaving 7 bases between them. This CDR3 reads CASSLGQDYEQYF. As DNA, the CDR3 is TGTGCCAGCAGCTTAGGACAGGACTACGAGCAGTACTTC.

V is TRBV9 and J is TRBJ2-1; D is undetermined. The germline V gene encodes CDR1 SGDLS and CDR2 YYNGEE. This CDR3 contains 16 residues. V gave up 4 bases and J gave up 4 bases, with 18 bases separating them. CDR3 bases: TGTGCCAGCAGCCCTTTCAAGGGAAGTGGATACAATGAGCAGTTCTTC. Its protein product is CASSPFKGSGYNEQFF.

This chain links TRBV21-1 with TRBJ1-5. TRBV21-1 is a documented pseudogene. CDR3 size: 12 residues. CDR3 region: CASTSRGQPQHF. CDR3 DNA sequence: TGTGCCAGCACTAGTCGCGGTCAGCCCCAGCATTTT.

J is TRBJ1-2 and V is TRBV28, with D possibly TRBD1 on 6 matching bases. The germline V gene encodes CDR1 MDHEN and CDR2 SYDVKM. V was shortened by 4 bases and J by 8 bases, with 20 bases between the two germline ends. The CDR3 is 15 residues long. The CDR3 spells CASSSPDGGRAGYTF. CDR3 DNA: TGTGCCAGCAGTTCCCCCGACGGGGGGCGCGCGGGCTACACCTTC.

The table lists this clone with a few counts. The chain uses TRBV7-9 and TRBJ1-1; D gene ambiguous. Germline CDR1 and CDR2: SEHNR and FQNEAQ (reference sequence). V gave up 1 base and J gave up 11 bases, with 11 bases separating them. This CDR3 is 12 amino acids long. This chain's CDR3 is CASSLVSEEAFF. The CDR3 nucleotides read TGTGCCAGCAGCTTAGTATCAGAAGAGGCTTTCTTT.